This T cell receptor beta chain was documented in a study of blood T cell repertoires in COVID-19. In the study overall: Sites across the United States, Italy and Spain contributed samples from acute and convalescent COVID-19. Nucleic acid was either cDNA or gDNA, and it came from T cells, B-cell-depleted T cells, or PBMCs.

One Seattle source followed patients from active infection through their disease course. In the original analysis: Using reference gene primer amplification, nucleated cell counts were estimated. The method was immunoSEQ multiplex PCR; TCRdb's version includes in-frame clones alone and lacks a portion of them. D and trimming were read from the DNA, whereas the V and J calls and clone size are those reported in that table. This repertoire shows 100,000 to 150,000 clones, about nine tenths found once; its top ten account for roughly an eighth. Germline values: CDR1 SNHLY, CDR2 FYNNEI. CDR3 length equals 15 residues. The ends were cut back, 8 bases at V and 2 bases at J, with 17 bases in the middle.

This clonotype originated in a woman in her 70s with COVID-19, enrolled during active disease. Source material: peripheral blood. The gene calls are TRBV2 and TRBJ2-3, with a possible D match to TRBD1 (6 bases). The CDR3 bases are TGTGCCAGCGGGAGAGGGGGTCCCGCCACAGATACGCAGTATTTT. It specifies CASGRGGPATDTQYF.